The 9 T cell receptor beta chains given below trace back to one sample, sequenced in a study of early T cells in non-severe SARS-CoV-2 infection. Via MiXCR, TCRdb re-called the 5' RACE reads, giving one row per CDR3 protein. The sample yields about 40,000 distinct CDR3 sequences, around 4.5% seen once. Sequencing was done on a sample of whole blood. The receptors originated from an adult who was a healthcare worker with PCR-confirmed SARS-CoV-2 infection or an uninfected control (not recorded which).

This sequence joins TRBV27 and TRBJ2-3, with D tentatively TRBD1 (6 bases). The CDR3 loop spans 14 amino acids. Trimming stripped 8 bases from V and 0 bases from J, with 12 bases between. The germline V gene encodes CDR1 MNHEY and CDR2 SMNVEV (reference sequence). The CDR3 loop is CASGGASSTDTQYF. The CDR3 coding sequence is TGTGCCAGCGGGGGCGCGTCAAGCACAGATACGCAGTATTTT.

This clonotype was counted ten times or more. The CDR3 bases are TGTGCCAGCAGCTTAGGCGGGAGCATCGGTGAGCAGTTCTTC. Its translation: CASSLGGSIGEQFF. This chain joins TRBV7-9 and TRBJ2-1; 7 nucleotides align to TRBD2. The germline CDR1 and CDR2 sequences are SEHNR and FQNEAQ (reference sequence). The CDR3 spans 14 residues. After removal of 1 base from V and 9 bases from J, the junction contained 6 bases not matched to a gene.

This clonotype showed up many times. J is TRBJ2-1 and V is TRBV20-1, with TRBD2 identical over 13 bases. Germline lookup yields CDR1 DFQATT and CDR2 SNEGSKA (reference sequence). V lost 6 bases, J lost 4 bases, and 9 bases stayed unmatched. This CDR3 contains 16 residues. The CDR3 DNA is TGCAGTGCCAGGAGGACTAGCGGGAGTGGGTACAATGAGCAGTTCTTC. Protein sequence: CSARRTSGSGYNEQFF.

This clonotype appeared a few times. V usage is TRBV15 and J usage is TRBJ2-2; D remains unclear. The germline V and J ends were trimmed by 0 bases and 6 bases, with 8 bases remaining between them. The length of the CDR3 is 14 residues. CDR1 is LNHNV and CDR2 is YYDKDF in the germline V gene (reference sequence). CDR3 amino acids: CATSRDHGSGELFF. DNA of the CDR3: TGTGCCACCAGCAGAGATCACGGTTCCGGGGAGCTGTTTTTT.

This clonotype was seen at least ten times. For the CDR3, the DNA is TGTGCCAGCAGTCCTACCAGCGGGACGGTGAGCAATCAGCCCCAGCATTTT. Translating gives CASSPTSGTVSNQPQHF. The rearrangement links TRBV27 to TRBJ1-5, with D possibly TRBD1 on 5 matching bases. Germline V CDR1 and CDR2: MNHEY, SMNVEV (reference sequence). V dropped 5 bases and J dropped 1 base, with 18 bases sitting between them. The CDR3 is made up of 17 amino acids.

Note on this clonotype: A junction end diverges from the germline sequence, so it may reflect a read error. The chain has TRBV28 and TRBJ2-3; 8 nucleotides align to TRBD1. CDR1 MDHEN and CDR2 SYDVKM come from the germline V gene. The CDR3 is 14 amino acids. The CDR3 spells CAGSPNRGRDTQYF. The CDR3 DNA reads as TGTGCCGGCAGTCCTAACAGGGGGAGGGATACGCAGTATTTT.

V gene TRBV6-5 combines with J gene TRBJ1-5; D unresolved. V was clipped by 0 bases and J by 7 bases, with 7 bases between them. The CDR3 is 13 residues long. Germline V CDR1 and CDR2: MNHEY, SVGAGI. The CDR3 loop reads CASSYSILQPQHF. For the CDR3, the DNA is TGTGCCAGCAGTTACTCGATATTGCAGCCCCAGCATTTT.

At least ten counts were recorded for this clonotype. The gene calls are TRBV20-1 and TRBJ2-3; 9 bases align to TRBD2. Germline V gene sequence: CDR1 DFQATT, CDR2 SNEGSKA (reference sequence). The CDR3 covers 14 residues. Trimming took 4 bases from V and 8 from J; bases not matched to a gene: 10. CDR3 protein: CSAKAGGPKATQYF. The CDR3 DNA is TGCAGTGCTAAGGCGGGAGGGCCCAAAGCTACGCAGTATTTT.

This clonotype was counted between two and nine times. The genes are TRBV9 and TRBJ2-2; D remains ambiguous. Germline CDR1 is SGDLS and CDR2 is YYNGEE. The germline V and J ends were trimmed by 0 bases and 7 bases, with 4 bases remaining between them. The CDR3 extends over 12 amino acids. This CDR3 reads CASSVVRGELFF. CDR3 nucleotide sequence: TGTGCCAGCAGCGTAGTCCGCGGGGAGCTGTTTTTT.